A single sample is the source of the 26 T cell receptor beta chains below, sequenced in a study of spatial heterogeneity in lung cancer. Study outcomes and limitations: The number of expanded tumor alpha and beta chains correlated with mutation number.

Time point in this sample: sample taken at primary tumor resection. These TCRs' antigens remain unknown. TCRdb re-called the 5' RACE reads with MiXCR, one entry per CDR3 protein. The sample has over 1,000 distinct CDR3 sequences, roughly 18% seen once. Sequencing used lung tumor tissue, obtained at surgery. The receptors stem from a male donor with early-stage non-small cell lung cancer.

The J gene is TRBJ1-4, the V gene TRBV7-6, with D unclear. The CDR3 totals 15 residues. The V end lost 3 bases, the J end lost 7 bases, and 15 bases lay between the germline ends. The germline V gene encodes CDR1 SGHVS and CDR2 FNYEAQ. For the CDR3, the DNA is TGTGCCAGCAGCTTCGGAACGTCCCCGGGTGAAAAACTGTTTTTT. Protein product: CASSFGTSPGEKLFF.

Sample share makes this clonotype large (0.1 to 1%). This sequence joins TRBV3-1 and TRBJ2-1; TRBD1 or TRBD2 may be the D gene (5 bases each). The CDR3 contains 13 residues. Germline V gives CDR1 LGHDT, CDR2 YNNKEL (reference sequence). Trimming removed 0 bases from V and 8 bases from J, with 8 bases in between. Here the CDR3 reads CASSQDMGDEQFF. The CDR3 nucleotides are TGTGCCAGCAGCCAAGATATGGGGGATGAGCAGTTCTTC.

This clonotype is labeled large (0.1 to 1%). The chain carries TRBV7-2 and TRBJ2-3; 14 bases align to TRBD2. V was pared by 5 bases and J by 5 bases, with 6 bases of the junction left unmatched. Germline CDR1 reads SGHTA; CDR2 reads FQGNSA. This CDR3 is 16 amino acids long. The CDR3 protein is CASSMTSGGAVDTQYF. CDR3 coding DNA: TGTGCCAGCAGCATGACTAGCGGGGGGGCCGTAGATACGCAGTATTTT.

By its share, this clonotype is medium-sized. This CDR3 reads CASSLDIGGELFF. CDR3 DNA sequence: TGTGCCAGCAGCTTAGACATCGGCGGGGAGCTGTTTTTT. J is TRBJ2-2 and V is TRBV7-6; D not resolved. Trimming stripped 1 base from V and 7 bases from J, with 7 bases between. Germline V lookup: CDR1 SGHVS, CDR2 FNYEAQ. The CDR3 length is 13 residues. Based on the CDR3 plus reference TRBV7-6 and TRBJ2-2, the full variable domain is GAGVSQSPRYKVTKRGQDVALRCDPISGHVSLYWYRQALGQGPEFLTYFNYEAQQDKSGLPNDRFSAERPEGSISTLTIQRTEQRDSAMYRCASSLDIGGELFFGEGSRLTVL.

This clonotype is large (0.1 to 1%) by share. This rearrangement joins TRBV6-5 to TRBJ2-1, with TRBD1 as a possible D gene (6 bases). V lost 0 bases, J lost 4 bases, and 16 bases lay in between. CDR3 length: 17 residues. Germline CDR1 and CDR2: MNHEY and SVGAGI. The CDR3 loop reads CASSYSYRDINYNEQFF. In DNA form, the CDR3 reads TGTGCCAGCAGTTACTCGTACAGGGATATTAATTACAATGAGCAGTTCTTC.

Within the sample, this clonotype is large. The chain couples TRBV5-1 to TRBJ2-2; D is perhaps TRBD1 or TRBD2 (5 bases each). The CDR3 has 16 residues. CDR1 and CDR2 (germline): SGHRS, YFSETQ. Trimming pared 0 bases from V and 7 bases from J, leaving 16 bases between. The CDR3: CASSLGTGAPGGELFF. In DNA form, the CDR3 reads TGCGCCAGCAGCTTGGGGACCGGGGCCCCGGGCGGGGAGCTGTTTTTT. Based on the CDR3 plus reference TRBV5-1 and TRBJ2-2, the full variable domain is KAGVTQTPRYLIKTRGQQVTLSCSPISGHRSVSWYQQTPGQGLQFLFEYFSETQRNKGNFPGRFSGRQFSNSRSEMNVSTLELGDSALYLCASSLGTGAPGGELFFGEGSRLTVL.

This clonotype is medium-sized (0.01 to 0.1%). The chain recombines TRBV27 with TRBJ1-2; maybe TRBD1 (5 bases). The CDR3 is 13 amino acids. V dropped 5 bases and J dropped 5 bases, with 12 bases sitting between them. Germline V gene lookup returns CDR1 MNHEY and CDR2 SMNVEV (reference sequence). The DNA of the CDR3 is TGTGCCAGCAGTCAGACAGCAGAGTATGGCTACACCTTC. Protein product: CASSQTAEYGYTF.

The genes are TRBV25-1 and TRBJ2-5; D possibly uses TRBD1 or TRBD2 (5 bases each). V was cut by 0 bases and J by 3 bases, with 11 bases left in between. CDR1 and CDR2 (germline): MGHDK, SYGVNS. The CDR3 has 15 amino acids. This CDR3 reads CASSEYGTGEETQYF. DNA of the CDR3: TGTGCCAGCAGTGAATATGGGACGGGCGAAGAGACCCAGTACTTC.

This chain links TRBV7-9 with TRBJ2-5; a weak D match, TRBD1 (6 bases). The germline V gene has CDR1 SEHNR and CDR2 FQNEAQ (reference sequence). CDR3 length: 14 amino acids. Trimming pared 5 bases from V and 0 bases from J, leaving 10 bases between. For the CDR3, the DNA is TGTGCCAGCAGCATAAGACAGGACCAAGAGACCCAGTACTTC. It specifies CASSIRQDQETQYF. Supplemented by reference TRBV7-9 and TRBJ2-5, the full variable domain reads DTGVSQNPRHKITKRGQNVTFRCDPISEHNRLYWYRQTLGQGPEFLTYFQNEAQLEKSRLLSDRFSAERPKGSFSTLEIQRTEQGDSAMYLCASSIRQDQETQYFGPGTRLLVL.

The chain employs TRBV6-5 and TRBJ2-7; D is perhaps TRBD2 (5 bases). The CDR3 totals 14 residues. Germline assignment: CDR1 MNHEY and CDR2 SVGAGI. With 2 bases removed from V and 4 bases from J, the gap between germline ends came to 12 bases. CDR3 coding DNA: TGTGCCAGCAGTTACGCGGACTCTACTTACGAGCAGTACTTC. Protein sequence: CASSYADSTYEQYF.

V usage is TRBV4-3 and J usage is TRBJ2-1; 8 nucleotides line up with TRBD2. With 1 base clipped from V and 7 bases from J, the junction kept 15 bases outside the gene matches. CDR3 length: 18 residues. Germline CDR1 LGHNA, CDR2 YSLEER. The CDR3 protein is CASSQGGRRAGESNEQFF. The CDR3 nucleotides read TGCGCCAGCAGCCAAGGGGGAAGACGAGCGGGAGAGAGTAATGAGCAGTTCTTC.

V is TRBV7-9 and J is TRBJ2-7; 10 bases agree with TRBD1. The CDR3 totals 16 residues. CDR1 and CDR2 (germline): SEHNR, FQNEAQ (reference sequence). V lost 1 base and J lost 2; bases outside the gene matches: 5. The CDR3: CASSLVLGQGAYEQYF. The CDR3 nucleotides are TGTGCCAGCAGCTTAGTACTCGGACAGGGGGCCTACGAGCAGTACTTC.

The V call is TRBV6-5, the J call TRBJ1-1, with no clear D. The CDR3 spans 13 residues. The germline V gene encodes CDR1 MNHEY and CDR2 SVGAGI. V shed 4 bases and J shed 7 bases, with 13 bases lying between them. CDR3: CASSSSDVVEAFF. CDR3 DNA sequence: TGTGCCAGCAGTTCCTCGGACGTAGTTGAAGCTTTCTTT.

This clonotype came up a few times. The chain combines TRBV4-1 with TRBJ1-2; D not certain. This CDR3 comprises 13 residues. The V gene lost 0 bases and the J gene lost 7 bases, with 9 bases spanning the gap. Germline CDR1 and CDR2: MGHRA and YSYEKL. CDR3 in amino acids: CASSQDLKRGYTF. CDR3 nucleotides: TGCGCCAGCAGCCAAGATTTGAAGCGTGGCTACACCTTC.

Turning to this clonotype: This clone may be a read error of a much larger clone one base away. It is likely a read error, because the conserved phenylalanine at the end of the CDR3 is missing. The rearrangement joins TRBV7-9 to TRBJ1-5; D is unresolved. CDR1 is SEHNR and CDR2 is FQNEAQ in the germline V gene (reference sequence). The CDR3 totals 14 residues. V was shortened by 0 bases and J by 11 bases, with 14 bases between the two germline ends. For the CDR3, the DNA is TGTGCCAGCAGCTTAGCTGAGGGAAGTAGGGCCCAGCATTTA. This encodes CASSLAEGSRAQHL.

This clonotype is labeled medium-sized. The chain joins TRBV5-1 to TRBJ2-7; 7 bases match TRBD1. Unmatched junction bases numbered 9, after V lost 4 bases and J lost 2 bases. CDR3 length: 15 residues. The germline gives CDR1 SGHRS, CDR2 YFSETQ. The CDR3 loop reads CASSVGPGQTYEQYF. CDR3 DNA sequence: TGCGCCAGCAGCGTAGGACCGGGACAGACCTACGAGCAGTACTTC.

This clonotype appeared a few times. The chain joins TRBV10-3 to TRBJ1-1; the D is unclear. V was shortened by 2 bases and J by 1 base, with 5 bases between the two germline ends. This CDR3 spans 13 amino acids. Germline CDR1 ENHRY, CDR2 SYGVKD. The CDR3 reads CAISEPGNTEAFF. DNA of the CDR3: TGTGCCATCAGTGAGCCAGGGAACACTGAAGCTTTCTTT.

In its sample, this clonotype ranks as hyperexpanded (1% or more). The chain uses TRBV19 and TRBJ1-6; D might be TRBD1 (5 bases). This CDR3 is 15 amino acids long. V dropped 4 bases and J dropped 4 bases, with 11 bases sitting between them. Germline V gene sequence: CDR1 LNHDA, CDR2 SQIVND (reference sequence). The CDR3 region has the DNA TGTGCCAGTAGTACGACAGCAATTTATAATTCACCCCTCCACTTT. Its protein product is CASSTTAIYNSPLHF.

In its sample, this clonotype is medium-sized. V is TRBV19 and J is TRBJ2-4, with TRBD1 as a possible D gene (6 bases). The CDR3 contains 16 residues. The V end lost 6 bases, the J end lost 8 bases, and 23 bases lay between the germline ends. Per the germline V gene, CDR1 is LNHDA and CDR2 is SQIVND (reference sequence). The chain's CDR3 is CASSSPPGHQRDIQYF. CDR3 in DNA: TGTGCCAGTAGCTCCCCTCCGGGACACCAGAGAGACATTCAGTACTTC.

Judged by abundance, this clonotype is medium-sized (0.01 to 0.1%). This chain uses TRBV7-2 with TRBJ2-3, with TRBD1 identical over 8 bases. The CDR3 length is 15 residues. In germline, CDR1 is SGHTA, CDR2 FQGNSA. V shed 3 bases and J 4 bases; nucleotides not matched to a gene: 6. The CDR3 DNA is TGTGCCAGCAGCTTGGGACAGGCTTTCCCAGATACGCAGTATTTT. Protein: CASSLGQAFPDTQYF.

This clonotype ranks as medium-sized. The V call is TRBV3-1, the J call TRBJ2-1; 7 bases map to TRBD2. This CDR3 contains 16 residues. V was pared by 0 bases and J by 3 bases, with 5 bases of the junction left unmatched. The germline V gene encodes CDR1 LGHDT and CDR2 YNNKEL (reference sequence). The CDR3 nucleotides read TGTGCCAGCAGCCAAGATGGCGGGGGACTCTACAATGAGCAGTTCTTC. This encodes CASSQDGGGLYNEQFF.

The rearrangement joins TRBV20-1 to TRBJ1-2, with a weak D call TRBD1 (6 bases). This CDR3 is built from 10 residues. Germline V lookup: CDR1 DFQATT, CDR2 SNEGSKA (reference sequence). Deletions cut 4 bases from V and 8 bases from J, with 8 bases between. The CDR3: CSAITGGYTF. CDR3 coding DNA: TGCAGTGCTATCACAGGGGGCTACACCTTC.

This clonotype ranks as large (0.1 to 1%). The rearrangement links TRBV4-1 to TRBJ1-2; the D gene is possibly TRBD1 (6 bases). V was shortened by 3 bases and J by 4 bases, with 18 bases between the two germline ends. Germline loops: CDR1 MGHRA, CDR2 YSYEKL. The CDR3 consists of 16 residues. CDR3 sequence (DNA): TGCGCCAGCAGCCACCGGGACACAAGGGGGGCCTATGGCTACACCTTC. Its translation: CASSHRDTRGAYGYTF.

In its sample, this clonotype ranks as medium-sized. This rearrangement joins TRBV6-5 to TRBJ1-5; TRBD1 aligns across 8 bases. This CDR3 has 15 residues. Germline V gene lookup returns CDR1 MNHEY and CDR2 SVGAGI. V shed 4 bases, J shed 2 bases, and the junction held 4 bases outside the gene matches. The CDR3 loop reads CASSSTGDGNQPQHF. The CDR3 bases are TGTGCCAGCAGTTCGACAGGGGATGGCAATCAGCCCCAGCATTTT.

This clonotype rates as large (0.1 to 1%). This chain joins TRBV7-9 and TRBJ2-7, with D possibly TRBD2 on 6 matching bases. In germline, CDR1 is SEHNR, CDR2 FQNEAQ (reference sequence). The V gene lost 2 bases and the J gene lost 5 bases, with 19 bases spanning the gap. The CDR3 has 16 amino acids. The CDR3 DNA follows: TGTGCCAGCAGCTTATTCCCCTCACGGTCGGGGGACGAGCAGTACTTC. Residues: CASSLFPSRSGDEQYF.

This sequence joins TRBV7-6 and TRBJ2-7; D call uncertain. The CDR3 runs 13 residues. V was pared by 2 bases and J by 4 bases, with 9 bases between. Germline CDR1 and CDR2: SGHVS and FNYEAQ. As DNA, the CDR3 is TGTGCCAGCAGCTTAAGCAGATCGTACGAGCAGTACTTC. Translating gives CASSLSRSYEQYF.